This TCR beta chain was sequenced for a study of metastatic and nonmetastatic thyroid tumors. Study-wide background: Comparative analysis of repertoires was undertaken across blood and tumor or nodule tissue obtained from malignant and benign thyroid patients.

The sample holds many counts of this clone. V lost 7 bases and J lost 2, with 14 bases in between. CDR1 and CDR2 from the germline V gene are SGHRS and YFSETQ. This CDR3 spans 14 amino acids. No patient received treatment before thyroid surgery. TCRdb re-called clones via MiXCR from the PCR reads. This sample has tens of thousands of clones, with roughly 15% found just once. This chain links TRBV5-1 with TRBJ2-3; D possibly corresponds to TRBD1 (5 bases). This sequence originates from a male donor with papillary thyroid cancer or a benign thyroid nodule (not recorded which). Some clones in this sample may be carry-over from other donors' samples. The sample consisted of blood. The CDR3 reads CASYRTPYTDTQYF. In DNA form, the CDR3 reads TGCGCCAGCTATCGGACACCATACACAGATACGCAGTATTTT.